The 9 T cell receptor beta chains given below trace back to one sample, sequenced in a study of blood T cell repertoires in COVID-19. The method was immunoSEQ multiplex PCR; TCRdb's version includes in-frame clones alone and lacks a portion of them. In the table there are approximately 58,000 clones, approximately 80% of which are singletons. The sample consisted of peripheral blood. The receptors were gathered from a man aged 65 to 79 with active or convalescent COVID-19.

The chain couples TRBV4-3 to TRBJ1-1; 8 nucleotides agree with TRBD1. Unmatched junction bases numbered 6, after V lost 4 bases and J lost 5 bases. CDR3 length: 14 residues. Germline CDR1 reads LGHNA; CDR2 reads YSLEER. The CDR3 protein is CASSLDRGRTEAFF. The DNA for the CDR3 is TGCGCCAGCAGCCTTGACAGGGGTAGGACTGAAGCTTTCTTT.

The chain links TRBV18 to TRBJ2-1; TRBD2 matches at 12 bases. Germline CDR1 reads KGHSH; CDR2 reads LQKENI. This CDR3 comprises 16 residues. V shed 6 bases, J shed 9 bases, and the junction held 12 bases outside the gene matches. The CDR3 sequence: CASSAMTSGSFGEQFF. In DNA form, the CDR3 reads TGTGCCAGCTCCGCCATGACTAGCGGGAGCTTTGGTGAGCAGTTCTTC.

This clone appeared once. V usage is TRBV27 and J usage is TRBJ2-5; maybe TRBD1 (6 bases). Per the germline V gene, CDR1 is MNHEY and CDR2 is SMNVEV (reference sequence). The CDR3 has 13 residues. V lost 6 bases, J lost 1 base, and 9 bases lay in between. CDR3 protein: CASRWTAQETQYF. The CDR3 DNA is TGTGCCAGCAGATGGACAGCCCAAGAGACCCAGTACTTC.

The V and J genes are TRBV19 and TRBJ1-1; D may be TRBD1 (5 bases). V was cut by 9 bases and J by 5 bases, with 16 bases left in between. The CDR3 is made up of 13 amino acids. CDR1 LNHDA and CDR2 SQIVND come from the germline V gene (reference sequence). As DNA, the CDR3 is TGTGCCAGCAGGGAGGAATTTAGAACTGAAGCTTTCTTT. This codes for CASREEFRTEAFF.

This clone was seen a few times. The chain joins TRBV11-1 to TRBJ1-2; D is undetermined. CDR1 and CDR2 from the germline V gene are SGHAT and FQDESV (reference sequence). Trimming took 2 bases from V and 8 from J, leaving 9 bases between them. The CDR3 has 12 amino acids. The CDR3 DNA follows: TGTGCCAGCAGCTTATTCGGGGTCGGCTACACCTTC. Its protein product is CASSLFGVGYTF.

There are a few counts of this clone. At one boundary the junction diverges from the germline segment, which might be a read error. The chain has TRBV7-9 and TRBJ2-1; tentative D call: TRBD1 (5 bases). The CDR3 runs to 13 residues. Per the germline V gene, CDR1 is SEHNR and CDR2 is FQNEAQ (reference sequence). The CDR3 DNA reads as TGTGCCAGCAGCAGACAGTCCTTCAATGAGCAGTTCTTC. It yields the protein CASSRQSFNEQFF.

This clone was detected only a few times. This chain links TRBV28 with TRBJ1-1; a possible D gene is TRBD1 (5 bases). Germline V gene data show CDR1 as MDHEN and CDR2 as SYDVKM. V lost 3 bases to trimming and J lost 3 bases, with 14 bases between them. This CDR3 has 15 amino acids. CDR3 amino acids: CASSFRTQIDTEAFF. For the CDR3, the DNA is TGTGCCAGCAGTTTCCGGACACAGATAGACACTGAAGCTTTCTTT.

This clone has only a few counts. CDR3 sequence (DNA): TGTGCCAGCAGTACACCGGGACTCCTGGATGAGCAGTTCTTC. Encoded protein: CASSTPGLLDEQFF. The rearrangement links TRBV27 to TRBJ2-1, with D possibly being TRBD2 (6 bases). Germline V gene data show CDR1 as MNHEY and CDR2 as SMNVEV (reference sequence). This CDR3 is built from 14 residues. V shed 5 bases and J shed 8 bases, with 16 bases lying between them.

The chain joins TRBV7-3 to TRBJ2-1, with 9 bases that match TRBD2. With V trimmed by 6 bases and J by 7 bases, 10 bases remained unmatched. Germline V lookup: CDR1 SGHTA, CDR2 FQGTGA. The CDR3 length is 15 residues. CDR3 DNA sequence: TGTGCCAGCAGTCCCACGAGCGGGAGGTTTAATGAGCAGTTCTTC. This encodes CASSPTSGRFNEQFF.